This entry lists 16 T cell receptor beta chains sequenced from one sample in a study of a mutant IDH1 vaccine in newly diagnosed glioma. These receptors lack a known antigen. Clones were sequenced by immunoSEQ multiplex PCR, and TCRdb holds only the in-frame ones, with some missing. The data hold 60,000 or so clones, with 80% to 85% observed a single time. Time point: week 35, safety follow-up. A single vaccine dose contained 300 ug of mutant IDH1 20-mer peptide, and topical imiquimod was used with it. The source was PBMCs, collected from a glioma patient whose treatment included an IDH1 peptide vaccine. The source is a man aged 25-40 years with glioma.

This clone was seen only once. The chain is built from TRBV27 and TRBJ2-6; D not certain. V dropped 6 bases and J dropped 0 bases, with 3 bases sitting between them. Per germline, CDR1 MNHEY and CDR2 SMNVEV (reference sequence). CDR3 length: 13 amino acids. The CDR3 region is CASRYSGANVLTF. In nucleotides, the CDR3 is TGTGCCAGCAGGTACTCTGGGGCCAACGTCCTGACTTTC.

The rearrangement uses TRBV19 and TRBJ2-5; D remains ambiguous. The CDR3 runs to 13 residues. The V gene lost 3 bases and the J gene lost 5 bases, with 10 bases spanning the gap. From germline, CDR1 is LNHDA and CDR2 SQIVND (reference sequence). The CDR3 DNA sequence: TGTGCCAGTAGTATTATAGGGTTGGAGACCCAGTACTTC. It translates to CASSIIGLETQYF.

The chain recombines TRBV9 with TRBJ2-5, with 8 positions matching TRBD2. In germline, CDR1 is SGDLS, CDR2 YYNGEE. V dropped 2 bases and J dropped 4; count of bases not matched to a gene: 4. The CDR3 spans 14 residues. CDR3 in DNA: TGTGCCAGCAGCGTCGGGGGGGGGCGAGAGACCCAGTACTTC. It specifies CASSVGGGRETQYF.

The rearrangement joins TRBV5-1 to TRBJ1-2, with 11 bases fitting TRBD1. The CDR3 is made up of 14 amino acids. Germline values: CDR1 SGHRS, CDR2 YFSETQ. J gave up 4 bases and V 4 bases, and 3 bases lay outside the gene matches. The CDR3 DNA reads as TGCGCCAGCAGCGCGGACAGGGGGCTCTATGGCTACACCTTC. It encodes CASSADRGLYGYTF.

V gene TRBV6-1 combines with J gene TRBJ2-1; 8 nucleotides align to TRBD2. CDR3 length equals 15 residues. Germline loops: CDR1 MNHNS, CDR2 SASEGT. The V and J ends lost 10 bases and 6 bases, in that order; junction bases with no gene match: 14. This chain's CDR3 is CAITGGGPRGNEQFF. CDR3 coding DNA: TGTGCCATCACCGGGGGGGGCCCGCGGGGCAATGAGCAGTTCTTC.

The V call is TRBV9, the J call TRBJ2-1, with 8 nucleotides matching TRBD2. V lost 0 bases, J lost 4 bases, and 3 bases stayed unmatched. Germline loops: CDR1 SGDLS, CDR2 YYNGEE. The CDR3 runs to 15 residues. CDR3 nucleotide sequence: TGTGCCAGCAGCGTAGGCGGGGGGATTTACAATGAGCAGTTCTTC. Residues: CASSVGGGIYNEQFF.

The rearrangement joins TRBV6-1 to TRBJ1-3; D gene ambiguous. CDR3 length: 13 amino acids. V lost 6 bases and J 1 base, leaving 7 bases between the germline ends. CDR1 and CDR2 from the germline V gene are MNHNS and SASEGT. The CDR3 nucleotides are TGTGCCAGCAGACTAGGGTCTGGAAACACCATATATTTT. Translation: CASRLGSGNTIYF.

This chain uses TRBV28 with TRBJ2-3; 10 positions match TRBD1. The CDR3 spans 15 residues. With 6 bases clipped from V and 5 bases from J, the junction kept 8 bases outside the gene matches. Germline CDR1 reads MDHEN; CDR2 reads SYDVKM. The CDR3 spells CASSPGQGVGDTQYF. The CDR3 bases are TGTGCCAGCAGCCCCGGACAGGGGGTAGGAGATACGCAGTATTTT.

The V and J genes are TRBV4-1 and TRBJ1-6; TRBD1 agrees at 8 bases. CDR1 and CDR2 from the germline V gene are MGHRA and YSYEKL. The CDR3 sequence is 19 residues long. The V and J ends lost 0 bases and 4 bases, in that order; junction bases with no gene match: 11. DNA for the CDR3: TGCGCCAGCAGCCAAGATTTTGGGCAGGGGGCCCGTTATAATTCACCCCTCCACTTT. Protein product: CASSQDFGQGARYNSPLHF.

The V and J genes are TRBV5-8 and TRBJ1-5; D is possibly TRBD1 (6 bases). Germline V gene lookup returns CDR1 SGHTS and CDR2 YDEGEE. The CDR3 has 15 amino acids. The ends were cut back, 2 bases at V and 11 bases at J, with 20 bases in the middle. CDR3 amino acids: CASSFNDRRGWSQHF. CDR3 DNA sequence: TGTGCCAGCAGCTTTAACGACAGGAGGGGCTGGTCCCAGCATTTT.

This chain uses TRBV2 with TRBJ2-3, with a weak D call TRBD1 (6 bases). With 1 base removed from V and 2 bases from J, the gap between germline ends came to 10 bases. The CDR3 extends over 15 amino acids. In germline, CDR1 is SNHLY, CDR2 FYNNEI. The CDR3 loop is CASSEEQGTTDTQYF. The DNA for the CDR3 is TGTGCCAGCAGTGAAGAGCAGGGGACCACAGATACGCAGTATTTT.

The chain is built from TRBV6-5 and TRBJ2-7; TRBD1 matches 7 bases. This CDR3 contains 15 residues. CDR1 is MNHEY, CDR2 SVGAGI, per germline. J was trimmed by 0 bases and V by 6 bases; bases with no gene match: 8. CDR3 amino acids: CASSPGQWSSYEQYF. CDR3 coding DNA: TGTGCCAGCAGCCCGGGACAGTGGAGCTCCTACGAGCAGTACTTC.

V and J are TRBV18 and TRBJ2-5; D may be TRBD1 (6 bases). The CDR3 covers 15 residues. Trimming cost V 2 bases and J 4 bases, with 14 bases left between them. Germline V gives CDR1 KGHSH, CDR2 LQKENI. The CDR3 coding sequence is TGTGCCAGCTCACCAAAACAGGGTAGGATAGAGACCCAGTACTTC. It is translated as CASSPKQGRIETQYF.

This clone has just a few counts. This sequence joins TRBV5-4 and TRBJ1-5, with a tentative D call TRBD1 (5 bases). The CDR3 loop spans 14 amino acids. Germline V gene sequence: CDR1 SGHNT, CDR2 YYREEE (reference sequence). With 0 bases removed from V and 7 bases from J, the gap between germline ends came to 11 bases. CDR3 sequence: CASSLGLGEQPQHF. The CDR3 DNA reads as TGTGCCAGCAGCTTGGGACTGGGGGAGCAGCCCCAGCATTTT. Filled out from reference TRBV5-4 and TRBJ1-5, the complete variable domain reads ETGVTQSPTHLIKTRGQQVTLRCSSQSGHNTVSWYQQALGQGPQFIFQYYREEENGRGNFPPRFSGLQFPNYSSELNVNALELDDSALYLCASSLGLGEQPQHFGDGTRLSIL.

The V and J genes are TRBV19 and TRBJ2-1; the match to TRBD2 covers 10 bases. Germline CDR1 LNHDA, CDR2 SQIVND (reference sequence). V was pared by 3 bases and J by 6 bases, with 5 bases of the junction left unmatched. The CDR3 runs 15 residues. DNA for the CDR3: TGTGCCAGTAGTATTACTAGCGGGGTTGGCAATGAGCAGTTCTTC. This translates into CASSITSGVGNEQFF.

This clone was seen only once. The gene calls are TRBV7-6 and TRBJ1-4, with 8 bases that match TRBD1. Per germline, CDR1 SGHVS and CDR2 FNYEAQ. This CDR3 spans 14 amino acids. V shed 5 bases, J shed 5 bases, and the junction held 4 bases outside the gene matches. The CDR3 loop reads CASSLTGVNEKLFF. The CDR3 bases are TGTGCCAGCAGCCTGACAGGGGTCAATGAAAAACTGTTTTTT.